Listed here is a single TCR beta chain. The V end lost 3 bases, the J end lost 6 bases, and 6 bases lay between the germline ends. In germline, CDR1 is DFQATT, CDR2 SNEGSKA (reference sequence). The CDR3 covers 10 residues. Using ten immunoSEQ deep assay plates, investigators sequenced unsorted PBMC DNA. Only in-frame clones appear in the TCRdb table, and some are missing; sequencing was by immunoSEQ multiplex PCR. The data contain around 530,000 clones, around 81% of them singletons. This specimen comes from a study of shared clonotypes between healthy human individuals. None of the donors, who were healthy HIV-negative adults, had recently had acute infections or vaccinations. Donors, without exception, were Caucasian adults residing in Nashville, Tennessee. Each unsorted sample relied on around 100 million PBMCs as its source of genomic DNA.

This clonotype was sampled from a woman aged 40 to 50 in good health. Some clones in this sample may be carry-over from other donors' samples. The chain uses TRBV20-1 and TRBJ2-7; D is undetermined. Sample: PBMCs. The CDR3 protein is CSARRSEQYF. In DNA form, the CDR3 reads TGCAGTGCTAGGCGGAGCGAGCAGTACTTC.